This T cell receptor beta chain comes out of a study of T cell responses to AZD1222 COVID-19 vaccine. This CDR3 region has 15 residues. Trimming cost V 6 bases and J 4 bases, with 13 bases left between them. The germline gives CDR1 MGHDK, CDR2 SYGVNS. Second doses at about 4 or about 12 weeks were pooled. Sequencing used immunoSEQ multiplex PCR; TCRdb keeps in-frame clones, though not all of them. The sample comprises about 160,000 clones, more than 75% of which are singletons, and about 4.5% rests with the top ten. This chain joins TRBV25-1 and TRBJ1-6; tentative D call: TRBD1 (5 bases). The origin of this receptor is an adult who received the AZD1222 COVID-19 vaccine. Sequenced material: peripheral blood, taken 28 days after the second AZD1222 dose. CDR3 nucleotides: TGTGCCAGCAGCGACCTAGGACATTATAATTCACCCCTCCACTTT. Its translation: CASSDLGHYNSPLHF.